A selection of T cell receptor beta chains follows, all from one sample in a study of blood T cell repertoires in COVID-19. Produced via immunoSEQ multiplex PCR; TCRdb's table is partial and in-frame only. The sample has 250,000 to 300,000 clones; roughly 87% are singletons. Source material: peripheral blood. The receptor source for this set is a woman between 45 and 65 years old who had recovered from COVID-19. Each CDR3 is given with its conserved first and last residue. D genes are given only for firm matches. Where a row states a size, it is once, few, many or the class of an expanded clone; other rows omit it.

j_gene	len	abundance	d_gene	v_gene	CDR3nt	CDR3aa
TRBJ2-1	15	.	TRBD2	TRBV30	TGTGCCTGGAGTGATAGCGGGGGTGCCTACAATGAGCAGTTCTTC	CAWSDSGGAYNEQFF
TRBJ2-7	14	once	.	TRBV19	TGTGCCAGTAGTGATCCGGGACAAGCCTACGAGCAGTACTTC	CASSDPGQAYEQYF
TRBJ2-7	15	.	TRBD2	TRBV6-2/TRBV6-3	TGTGCCAGCAGCCGGGGGGGGCAGCTCTCTTACGAGCAGTACTTC	CASSRGGQLSYEQYF
TRBJ1-5	13	.	TRBD1	TRBV30	TGTGCCTGGAGTGACAGGGGAGAGCAGCCCCAGCATTTT	CAWSDRGEQPQHF
TRBJ2-7	16	.	TRBD2	TRBV7-2	TGTGCCAGCAGCCGGAGCGGGAGCCTTAGCTCCTACGAGCAGTACTTC	CASSRSGSLSSYEQYF
TRBJ1-1	14	.	TRBD1	TRBV15	TGTGCCACCAGCAGAGATCGGGTTCAGGGGGTAGTTTTCTTT	CATSRDRVQGVVFF
TRBJ1-2	16	.	TRBD1	TRBV24-1	TGTGCCACCAGTGATTCGGGGACAGCCTCTAACTATGGCTACACCTTC	CATSDSGTASNYGYTF
TRBJ2-5	16	.	.	TRBV5-6	TGTGCCAGCAGCTTGGGTACGAGGTCAGTTCAAGAGACCCAGTACTTC	CASSLGTRSVQETQYF
TRBJ1-1	13	.	TRBD1	TRBV25-1	TGTGCCAGCAGTGTCAGGGGGCTCACTGAAGCTTTCTTT	CASSVRGLTEAFF
TRBJ1-2	12	.	TRBD1	TRBV27	TGTGCCACCTACAGGGGCTTCTACGGCTACACCTTC	CATYRGFYGYTF
TRBJ1-4	16	.	.	TRBV12-5	TGTGCTAGTGGAGCGCCCCAGGGGCACAGAAATGAAAAACTGTTTTTT	CASGAPQGHRNEKLFF
TRBJ1-5	15	.	.	TRBV28	TGTGCCAGCAGTTGGGCTACAGGGACGGTCCAGCCCCAGCATTTT	CASSWATGTVQPQHF
TRBJ2-7	14	.	TRBD2	TRBV30	TGTGCCTGGACCCTAGGGACTAGCGGGGGCGAGCAGTACTTC	CAWTLGTSGGEQYF
TRBJ2-5	14	.	TRBD1	TRBV5-4	TGTGCCAGCTCAGGGACAGGGTGGGGTGAGACCCAGTACTTC	CASSGTGWGETQYF
TRBJ2-7	15	.	TRBD1	TRBV15	TGTGCCACCAGCAGAGGAGACAGGGGGTCCTACGAGCAGTACTTC	CATSRGDRGSYEQYF
TRBJ2-7	16	.	TRBD2	TRBV7-8	TGTGCCAGCAGCTCCGGGGGACTAGCGGGTGCCTACGAGCAGTACTTC	CASSSGGLAGAYEQYF
TRBJ2-1	15	.	TRBD2	TRBV6-2/TRBV6-3	TGTGCCAGCAGTTCCCTAGCGGGAATCTACAATGAGCAGTTCTTC	CASSSLAGIYNEQFF
TRBJ2-1	14	.	TRBD2	TRBV19	TGTGCCAGTAGTATAGGACTAGCGTACGTCGAGCAGTTCTTC	CASSIGLAYVEQFF
TRBJ1-2	13	.	.	TRBV9	TGTGCCAGCAGCGTAGCCCTGGAGACCGGCTACACCTTC	CASSVALETGYTF
TRBJ1-6	14	.	.	TRBV7-9	TGTGCCAGCAGACAAGGAGGAGGGCGGCAGGGTTTCCACTTT	CASRQGGGRQGFHF
TRBJ1-2	15	few	.	TRBV19	TGTGCCAGTACGTCCTGGGAGTCAGCTAACTATGGCTACACCTTC	CASTSWESANYGYTF
TRBJ2-7	18	.	TRBD1	TRBV6-4	TGTGCCAGCAGCGTCCGGGACAGGGGAGAGAATCAACCGGGGGAGCAGTACTTC	CASSVRDRGENQPGEQYF
TRBJ1-5	15	.	.	TRBV5-1	TGCGCCAGCAGCTTGGCCGGGGTTGTGGGACAGCCCCAGCATTTT	CASSLAGVVGQPQHF
TRBJ1-2	13	.	.	TRBV5-4	TGTGCCAGCAGCTCTACCTATAACTATGGCTACACCTTC	CASSSTYNYGYTF
TRBJ2-5	11	.	.	TRBV30	TGTGCCTGGAGGGCGGAAGAGACCCAGTACTTC	CAWRAEETQYF
TRBJ1-5	15	.	.	TRBV7-2	TGTGCCAGCAGCTTGAGGCAGGGGTTCGATCAGCCCCAGCATTTT	CASSLRQGFDQPQHF
TRBJ1-2	13	.	.	TRBV9	TGTGCCAGCAGCGCGGGGGAGGGCTATGGCTACACCTTC	CASSAGEGYGYTF
TRBJ1-4	17	.	.	TRBV4-2	TGTGCCAGCAGCCAAGAATATAATTACAGGGATAATGAAAAACTGTTTTTT	CASSQEYNYRDNEKLFF
TRBJ2-7	14	once	TRBD1	TRBV13	TGTGCCAGCGCACACTCCGGGACAGGGGGTGCCCAGTACTTC	CASAHSGTGGAQYF
TRBJ2-2	17	.	TRBD2	TRBV7-7	TGTGCTAGCAGCTACCAGTTAGCGGGAGGTCTCACCGGGGAGCTGTTTTTT	CASSYQLAGGLTGELFF
TRBJ2-2	15	.	TRBD2	TRBV10-1	TGCGCCAGCCTTAGCGGACTAGCGGGATCCGGGGAGCTGTTTTTT	CASLSGLAGSGELFF
TRBJ2-2	16	few	TRBD1	TRBV7-2	TGTGCCAGCAGCTTAACCACCGGGACAGCTGGCGGGGAGCTGTTTTTT	CASSLTTGTAGGELFF